The following is a T cell receptor (beta chain) sequence with its context. Its antigen remains unidentified. These data come from a study of T cell responses to AZD1222 COVID-19 vaccine. The study's findings and limits: Donors, mostly white British, included more females; clonal diversity was possibly underestimated. Unmutated variant regions are reportedly the target of nearly half of TCRs that are spike-specific.

The table came from immunoSEQ multiplex PCR; TCRdb's copy has only in-frame clones and leaves some out. The data hold 75,000 to 95,000 clones, with approximately 81% observed a single time. V lost 6 bases to trimming and J lost 8 bases, with 11 bases between them. CDR3 length equals 13 residues. Germline V CDR1 and CDR2: MNHNS, SASEGT. The TCR sequence derives from an adult in good health. Material: peripheral blood, obtained on day 0 of AZD1222 vaccination. The chain recombines TRBV6-1 with TRBJ1-6; possibly TRBD1 for D (5 bases). The chain's CDR3 is CASSDRGDSPLHF. CDR3 in DNA: TGTGCCAGCAGCGACCGGGGCGATTCACCCCTCCACTTT.